A single sample gave rise to the 16 T cell receptor beta chains below, sequenced in a study of CD4 and CD8 cells across lung adenocarcinoma regions. TCRdb re-called the PCR reads with MiXCR, one entry per CDR3 protein. The top ten clones hold 32% of a sample with roughly 17,000 distinct CDR3 sequences, approximately 50% of them seen once. Material for sequencing was CD8+ T cells from the center of a lung tumor. Receptors were obtained from a female donor with lung adenocarcinoma. The CD4 and CD8 labels of this study may be unreliable.

V is TRBV7-9 and J is TRBJ2-3; TRBD2 might be the D (6 bases). CDR3 length: 16 residues. The V end was cut by 5 bases, the J end by 2 bases, with 17 bases between. Germline V lookup: CDR1 SEHNR, CDR2 FQNEAQ (reference sequence). CDR3 amino acids: CASSGTGTGTTDTQYF. CDR3 sequence (DNA): TGTGCCAGCAGCGGCACCGGGACTGGGACCACAGATACGCAGTATTTT.

The chain combines TRBV6-1 with TRBJ2-3; 8 bases match TRBD2. The end of the DNA fits TRBJ2-7 better, so the J call may be wrong. CDR1 and CDR2 (germline): MNHNS, SASEGT. This CDR3 is built from 17 residues. CDR3 amino acids: CASSRRPGGGVKDTQYF. CDR3 in DNA: TGTGCCAGCAGCCGCCGACCGGGGGGGGGAGTCAAAGACACGCAGTACTTC.

This clonotype appeared a few times. This chain links TRBV6-1 with TRBJ2-1; 9 bases fit TRBD2. The J call may be mistaken, given a closer DNA end match to TRBJ2-7. This CDR3 region has 14 residues. CDR1 MNHNS and CDR2 SASEGT come from the germline V gene. CDR3 region: CASRGRGGTYEQYF. The CDR3 coding sequence is TGTGCCAGCAGAGGGCGGGGGGGCACTTACGAGCAGTACTTC.

The chain recombines TRBV4-1 with TRBJ2-3; D is ambiguous. The CDR3 extends over 15 amino acids. Germline V CDR1 and CDR2: MGHRA, YSYEKL. V was trimmed by 0 bases and J by 0 bases, leaving 7 bases between them. The CDR3 reads CASSQEGVSTDTQYF. CDR3 DNA: TGCGCCAGCAGCCAAGAGGGCGTGAGCACAGATACGCAGTATTTT.

Relative to its sample, this clonotype is medium-sized. An end of the junction differs from the germline gene, which may be a read error. The rearrangement joins TRBV6-5 to TRBJ2-1, with D possibly matching TRBD2 (5 bases). The J call may not be correct, given that the DNA end is closer to TRBJ2-7. The CDR3 is made up of 14 amino acids. Germline lookup yields CDR1 MNHEY and CDR2 SVGAGI. The CDR3 here is CASSDSRGTTRQYF. Written as DNA, the CDR3 is TGTGCCAGCAGTGACTCTCGGGGTACTACGAGGCAGTACTTC.

This clonotype was observed a few times. The chain couples TRBV6-5 to TRBJ2-1, with D tentatively TRBD2 (5 bases). The germline V gene has CDR1 MNHEY and CDR2 SVGAGI. The CDR3 spans 15 residues. V lost 6 bases and J 0 bases, leaving 12 bases between the germline ends. For the CDR3, the DNA is TGTGCCAGCAGCTTAGCGCCGCCCTCCTACAATGAGCAGTTCTTC. Protein product: CASSLAPPSYNEQFF.

Turning to this clonotype: Sequence at one end of the junction differs from germline and may be a read error. The CDR3 coding sequence is TGTGCCAGCAGTAATGGAGCGTGCGCCAAAAATACGCAGTACTTT. Translating gives CASSNGACAKNTQYF. This chain links TRBV6-1 with TRBJ2-3, with D unresolved. From germline, CDR1 is MNHNS and CDR2 SASEGT. This CDR3 spans 15 amino acids.

The chain links TRBV5-3 to TRBJ2-3, with a tentative D call TRBD2 (8 bases). TRBV5-3 is assigned to the ORF class and has an uncertain function. The CDR3 is 16 residues long. V lost 1 base and J lost 5, with 17 bases in between. CDR3 region: CARSLRGREVRDTQYF. In DNA form, the CDR3 reads TGTGCCAGAAGCTTGAGGGGGCGGGAGGTGAGAGATACGCAGTATTTT.

The chain recombines TRBV6-5 with TRBJ2-2; D is undetermined. The CDR3 is 11 amino acids. Trimming removed 2 bases at V and 8 bases at J, with 3 bases between. Germline CDR1 MNHEY, CDR2 SVGAGI. As DNA, the CDR3 is TGTGCCAGCAGTTACCAGGGGGAGCTGTTTTTT. Translation: CASSYQGELFF.

This clonotype was counted at least ten times. This chain uses TRBV6-5 with TRBJ2-6; D unclear. CDR1 and CDR2 from the germline V gene are MNHEY and SVGAGI. The CDR3 spans 15 residues. V lost 2 bases, J lost 0 bases, and 5 bases lay in between. The CDR3 loop is CASSYRFSGANVLTF. Written as DNA, the CDR3 is TGTGCCAGCAGTTACCGATTCTCTGGGGCCAACGTCCTGACTTTC.

V and J are TRBV6-1 and TRBJ2-3, with D unclear. The CDR3 is 14 amino acids. The germline V gene encodes CDR1 MNHNS and CDR2 SASEGT. V dropped 3 bases and J dropped 3 bases, with 10 bases sitting between them. The CDR3 here is CASSDFARTDTQYF. The CDR3 DNA follows: TGTGCCAGCAGTGATTTTGCAAGGACAGATACGCAGTATTTT.

To note about this clonotype: Mismatch with germline at one junction end may stem from a read error. V gene TRBV27 combines with J gene TRBJ2-4; D is possibly TRBD1 or TRBD2 (5 bases each). This CDR3 is 14 amino acids long. The germline gives CDR1 MNHEY, CDR2 SMNVEV (reference sequence). In nucleotides, the CDR3 is TGTGCCAGCACGGGGCGCGGATTCACAGACACTCAGTATTTC. Residues: CASTGRGFTDTQYF.

On this clonotype itself: The junction departs from the called germline gene at one end, perhaps through a read error. This rearrangement joins TRBV6-1 to TRBJ2-4; the match to TRBD2 covers 7 bases. Germline lookup yields CDR1 MNHNS and CDR2 SASEGT. The CDR3 has 16 residues. CDR3 sequence reads: CASSEAGRGATDIQYF. In DNA, the CDR3 is TGTGCCAGCAGTGAAGCGGGGAGGGGAGCCACAGACATTCAGTACTTT.

As for this clonotype: One end of the junction does not line up with germline, which may come from a read error. V and J are TRBV9 and TRBJ2-3, with D tentatively TRBD2 (6 bases). The CDR3 extends over 16 amino acids. Germline V gene sequence: CDR1 SGDLS, CDR2 YYNGEE. CDR3 DNA sequence: TGTGCCAGCCGCGTCGCGGGGCGGGGTGGGGAAAATACTCAGTACTTT. This codes for CASRVAGRGGENTQYF.

The chain is built from TRBV20-1 and TRBJ2-2; D is unclear. The V gene lost 0 bases and the J gene lost 1 base, with 6 bases spanning the gap. The length of the CDR3 is 14 residues. Germline V gene sequence: CDR1 DFQATT, CDR2 SNEGSKA (reference sequence). The CDR3 DNA follows: TGCAGTGCTAGAGATTCCGTGAACACCGGGGAGCTGTTTTTT. Translating it yields CSARDSVNTGELFF.

The gene calls are TRBV6-1 and TRBJ2-3, with D possibly matching TRBD1 (5 bases). The DNA end is a closer match to TRBJ2-7, so the J assignment may be wrong. The CDR3 is 16 residues long. Germline V gene lookup returns CDR1 MNHNS and CDR2 SASEGT. CDR3: CASTALGWWGPDTQYF. CDR3 sequence (DNA): TGTGCCAGCACCGCCCTGGGCTGGTGGGGCCCAGATACGCAGTACTTC.